This entry lists 29 T cell receptor beta chains sequenced from one sample in a study of T-cell memory formation after mild COVID-19. One entry per CDR3 protein, called by TCRdb with MiXCR from the 5' RACE reads. Among some 340,000 distinct CDR3 sequences listed, 10% to 15% were seen once. Source material: PBMCs or a T cell subset sorted from them (not recorded which). These receptors all come from a man aged 18 to 29 who had mild COVID-19 (a few samples of this study predate the infection). Cell type and time point are not known.

This clonotype has just a few counts. V gene TRBV10-3 combines with J gene TRBJ1-1, with D unclear. Between the trimmed V and J ends, which lost 2 bases and 6 bases, there was a span of 7 bases. CDR1 is ENHRY, CDR2 SYGVKD, per germline. The CDR3 has 12 amino acids. The CDR3 DNA follows: TGTGCCATCAGTGAGGGGGAGCCTGAAGCTTTCTTT. This gives the protein CAISEGEPEAFF.

This clonotype showed up just a few times. The chain combines TRBV6-1 with TRBJ2-3; 8 positions agree with TRBD2. The ends lost 5 bases at V and 2 bases at J; junction bases unmatched: 6. The CDR3 totals 15 residues. Germline V gene sequence: CDR1 MNHNS, CDR2 SASEGT. The CDR3 loop reads CASSLAGSSTDTQYF. CDR3 nucleotides: TGTGCCAGCAGTTTAGCGGGGTCCTCCACAGATACGCAGTATTTT.

This clonotype was found a few times. This rearrangement joins TRBV20-1 to TRBJ2-2; D unresolved. This CDR3 contains 16 residues. V dropped 0 bases and J dropped 0 bases, with 11 bases sitting between them. Per germline, CDR1 DFQATT and CDR2 SNEGSKA (reference sequence). This CDR3 reads CSARDLEHTNTGELFF. CDR3 DNA sequence: TGCAGTGCTAGAGATCTAGAACACACGAACACCGGGGAGCTGTTTTTT.

This clonotype has only a few counts. This rearrangement joins TRBV4-1 to TRBJ2-1; 10 positions agree with TRBD2. This CDR3 has 15 amino acids. The germline gives CDR1 MGHRA, CDR2 YSYEKL. After removal of 4 bases from V and 8 bases from J, the junction contained 8 bases not matched to a gene. CDR3 protein: CASSPSGGAVDEQFF. The CDR3 DNA sequence: TGCGCCAGCAGCCCGAGCGGGGGGGCAGTCGATGAGCAGTTCTTC.

The J gene is TRBJ2-7, the V gene TRBV12-3 or TRBV12-4; 7 bases align to TRBD1. The V and J ends lost 8 bases and 4 bases, in that order; junction bases with no gene match: 8. This CDR3 spans 13 amino acids. The CDR3 DNA follows: TGTGCCAGCGCCACAGGGGATATGTACGAGCAGTACTTC. Amino acids: CASATGDMYEQYF.

The chain has TRBV9 and TRBJ1-6; D might be TRBD1 (6 bases). V lost 0 bases and J lost 13, with 11 bases in between. The CDR3 contains 13 residues. Germline-derived CDR1 and CDR2 are SGDLS and YYNGEE. The CDR3 DNA reads TGTGCCAGCAGCGTAGGTAGGGGGGATCCCCTCCACTTT. Translated: CASSVGRGDPLHF.

This clonotype was seen only a few times. V and J are TRBV6-6 and TRBJ1-2; TRBD1 agrees at 11 bases. The junction had 6 bases not matched to a gene; V was cut back by 5 bases and J by 1 base. In germline, CDR1 is MNHNY, CDR2 SVGAGI (reference sequence). The CDR3 is 16 residues long. The CDR3 DNA is TGTGCCAGCAGTAACGGTGGGACAGGGGGTAACTATGGCTACACCTTC. Its translation: CASSNGGTGGNYGYTF.

This clonotype was detected a few times. The J gene is TRBJ2-4, the V gene TRBV7-2, with D perhaps TRBD1 or TRBD2 (5 bases each). The V and J ends lost 5 bases and 0 bases respectively, with 11 bases between them. Germline loops: CDR1 SGHTA, CDR2 FQGNSA. The CDR3 runs to 15 residues. Here the CDR3 reads CASSPEGPAKNIQYF. The CDR3 DNA is TGTGCCAGCAGCCCCGAGGGGCCAGCCAAAAACATTCAGTACTTC.

A few counts support this clonotype. The rearrangement links TRBV3-1 to TRBJ2-5, with D perhaps assigned TRBD1 or TRBD2 (5 bases each). The V gene lost 4 bases and the J gene lost 7 bases, with 16 bases spanning the gap. Looked up from germline, CDR1 is LGHDT and CDR2 is YNNKEL (reference sequence). The CDR3 runs to 14 residues. In DNA, the CDR3 is TGTGCCAGCAGCCCCTCGGGACCCCGGGGGACCCAGTACTTC. It specifies CASSPSGPRGTQYF.

This chain joins TRBV19 and TRBJ2-2; 10 bases align to TRBD2. V dropped 7 bases and J dropped 3; count of bases not matched to a gene: 5. The CDR3 contains 15 residues. CDR1 and CDR2 from the germline V gene are LNHDA and SQIVND (reference sequence). CDR3: CASIKRGGYTGELFF. DNA of the CDR3: TGTGCCAGTATAAAGCGGGGGGGCTACACCGGGGAGCTGTTTTTT.

This clonotype has only a few counts. The genes are TRBV7-2 and TRBJ2-7; no definite D call. Trimming removed 3 bases at V and 2 bases at J, with 17 bases between. The V gene's germline CDR1 is SGHTA and CDR2 FQGNSA. The CDR3 covers 16 residues. This CDR3 reads CASSFVFLGGTYEQYF. CDR3 nucleotide sequence: TGTGCCAGCAGCTTCGTCTTCCTCGGCGGTACCTACGAGCAGTACTTC. The whole variable domain, remainder taken from reference TRBV7-2 and TRBJ2-7, is GAGVSQSPSNKVTEKGKDVELRCDPISGHTALYWYRQSLGQGLEFLIYFQGNSAPDKSGLPSDRFSAERTGGSVSTLTIQRTQQEDSAVYLCASSFVFLGGTYEQYFGPGTRLTVT.

The gene calls are TRBV11-2 and TRBJ2-5; possible D gene TRBD1, 5 bases. V gave up 0 bases and J gave up 5 bases, with 13 bases separating them. Germline V gives CDR1 SGHAT, CDR2 FQNNGV. The CDR3 is made up of 15 amino acids. The CDR3 sequence is CASSLEGPGRETQYF. Written as DNA, the CDR3 is TGTGCCAGCAGCTTAGAAGGACCAGGGCGGGAGACCCAGTACTTC.

This clonotype came up a few times. The genes are TRBV11-2 and TRBJ2-1; TRBD2 matches 10 bases. With 5 bases clipped from V and 5 bases from J, the junction kept 6 bases outside the gene matches. From germline, CDR1 is SGHAT and CDR2 FQNNGV. The CDR3 length is 15 residues. Here the CDR3 reads CASSERLAGHNEQFF. The CDR3 nucleotides read TGTGCCAGCAGCGAAAGACTAGCGGGCCACAATGAGCAGTTCTTC.

This clonotype has only a few counts. The genes are TRBV29-1 and TRBJ1-1; D ambiguous. Germline CDR1 and CDR2: SQVTM and ANQGSEA. The germline V and J ends were trimmed by 5 bases and 4 bases, with 8 bases remaining between them. This CDR3 has 11 residues. CDR3 amino acids: CSVNQFTEAFF. As DNA, the CDR3 is TGCAGCGTTAACCAGTTCACTGAAGCTTTCTTT.

This chain joins TRBV5-6 and TRBJ1-6; weak D call: TRBD1 (6 bases). V lost 4 bases and J 9 bases, leaving 20 bases between the germline ends. Germline V gene lookup returns CDR1 SGHDT and CDR2 YYEEEE. The CDR3 has 16 residues. CDR3 region: CASSTDLGGGASPLHF. The CDR3 bases are TGTGCCAGCAGCACCGACTTGGGGGGGGGCGCTTCACCCCTCCACTTT. The full variable domain, completed using reference TRBV5-6 and TRBJ1-6, is DAGVTQSPTHLIKTRGQQVTLRCSPKSGHDTVSWYQQALGQGPQFIFQYYEEEERQRGNFPDRFSGHQFPNYSSELNVNALLLGDSALYLCASSTDLGGGASPLHFGNGTRLTVT.

This clonotype showed up just a few times. The V and J genes are TRBV7-2 and TRBJ2-5; 7 positions agree with TRBD1. CDR3 length equals 13 residues. The J segment lost 5 bases and the V segment lost 5 bases, leaving 5 bases of the junction unmatched. Germline loops: CDR1 SGHTA, CDR2 FQGNSA. CDR3 DNA: TGTGCCAGCAGCGGCGACAGGGTGGAGACCCAGTACTTC. Its translation: CASSGDRVETQYF.

The genes are TRBV7-6 and TRBJ2-1; TRBD2 agrees at 9 bases. The CDR3 is 17 residues long. Germline lookup yields CDR1 SGHVS and CDR2 FNYEAQ. With 1 base clipped from V and 8 bases from J, the junction kept 12 bases outside the gene matches. CDR3 DNA: TGTGCCAGCAGCTTAGGATCGGCGGGGGGGCTAGGCGATGAGCAGTTCTTC. Translated: CASSLGSAGGLGDEQFF.

The chain joins TRBV7-2 to TRBJ1-1, with unresolved D. The CDR3 is 14 amino acids. Germline V gives CDR1 SGHTA, CDR2 FQGNSA. Between the trimmed V and J ends, which lost 5 bases and 7 bases, there was a span of 17 bases. This CDR3 is CASSPSGGQFEAFF. The CDR3 DNA sequence: TGTGCCAGCAGCCCGTCTGGAGGGCAGTTTGAAGCTTTCTTT.

The chain recombines TRBV20-1 with TRBJ1-2; weak D call: TRBD1 (5 bases). V was trimmed by 1 base and J by 4 bases, leaving 16 bases between them. The CDR3 consists of 15 residues. Germline V gene data show CDR1 as DFQATT and CDR2 as SNEGSKA (reference sequence). The CDR3 here is CSARVWGRTLYGYTF. In DNA form, the CDR3 reads TGCAGTGCTAGAGTGTGGGGACGCACCCTCTATGGCTACACCTTC.

This clonotype appeared a few times. The chain uses TRBV7-3 and TRBJ2-1; D may be TRBD1 (7 bases). Germline-derived CDR1 and CDR2 are SGHTA and FQGTGA. There are 15 residues in the CDR3. Trimming removed 2 bases at V and 5 bases at J, with 13 bases between. Here the CDR3 reads CASSLAGRGDNEQFF. CDR3 DNA: TGTGCCAGCAGCTTAGCGGGCAGGGGGGACAATGAGCAGTTCTTC.

This clonotype was counted between two and nine times. The V call is TRBV6-2 or TRBV6-3, the J call TRBJ2-7, with D unresolved. The CDR3 is 14 residues long. Trimming removed 5 bases from V and 3 bases from J, with 14 bases in between. Germline CDR1 and CDR2: MNHEY and SVGEGT. The CDR3 DNA sequence: TGTGCCAGCAGTCCCCGGAGTCTACTCTACGAGCAGTACGTC. Translated, it gives CASSPRSLLYEQYV.

This clonotype showed up just a few times. The rearrangement links TRBV5-1 to TRBJ1-6; TRBD1 agrees at 7 bases. The length of the CDR3 is 19 residues. V lost 4 bases and J lost 10; bases outside the gene matches: 23. In germline, CDR1 is SGHRS, CDR2 YFSETQ. The CDR3 DNA reads as TGCGCCAGCAGCCTACTCTTCGAACAGGGGAGTAATCTTGGATCACCCCTCCACTTT. This sequence encodes CASSLLFEQGSNLGSPLHF.

This clonotype was seen a few times. The chain has TRBV6-5 and TRBJ1-6; D possibly corresponds to TRBD1 (6 bases). CDR3 length: 17 residues. V was pared by 6 bases and J by 0 bases, with 15 bases between. CDR1 and CDR2 (germline): MNHEY, SVGAGI. CDR3 residues: CASSRQAEGSYNSPLHF. CDR3 bases: TGTGCCAGCAGCCGACAGGCAGAGGGCTCCTATAATTCACCCCTCCACTTT.

This clonotype has more than one count but fewer than ten. At one boundary the junction diverges from the germline segment, which might be a read error. The chain is built from TRBV29-1 and TRBJ1-1, with D unclear. Per the germline V gene, CDR1 is SQVTM and CDR2 is ANQGSEA. The CDR3 has 11 amino acids. The CDR3, as DNA: TGCAGCGTTGGTGAGAACGCTGAAGCTTTCTTT. Its translation is CSVGENAEAFF.

Only a few counts were recorded for this clonotype. The rearrangement joins TRBV12-3 or TRBV12-4 to TRBJ2-7; TRBD1 matches 8 bases. Germline trimming cut 4 bases from V and 7 bases from J; bases unmatched to any gene: 6. The CDR3 is 13 amino acids. CDR3 DNA sequence: TGTGCCAGCAGTTCCGGACAGGGCACGGAGCAGTACGTC. Protein sequence: CASSSGQGTEQYV.

This clonotype was seen a few times. The chain combines TRBV12-3 or TRBV12-4 with TRBJ2-5; D might be TRBD1 or TRBD2, each matching 5 bases. CDR3 length: 14 residues. Trimming shortened V by 1 base and J by 5 bases, and 11 bases separated the two germline ends. CDR3 sequence reads: CASSLGGTKETQYF. The CDR3 region has the DNA TGTGCCAGCAGTTTAGGTGGGACCAAGGAGACCCAGTACTTC.

The rearrangement joins TRBV28 to TRBJ1-6, with 7 positions matching TRBD1. With V trimmed by 9 bases and J by 3 bases, 5 bases remained unmatched. Germline V lookup: CDR1 MDHEN, CDR2 SYDVKM. This CDR3 has 14 residues. The CDR3: CASRRDSYNSPLHF. The CDR3 DNA reads as TGTGCCAGTCGCCGGGACAGCTATAATTCACCCCTCCACTTT.

V and J are TRBV5-6 and TRBJ2-7; D tentatively fits TRBD1 or TRBD2 (6 bases each). Trimming took 4 bases from V and 3 from J, leaving 11 bases between them. CDR3 length: 13 residues. Germline CDR1 SGHDT, CDR2 YYEEEE. CDR3 coding DNA: TGTGCCAGCAGCACGGGGGCGGTCTACGAGCAGTACTTC. Translated: CASSTGAVYEQYF.

This clonotype was seen more than once but under ten times. As DNA, the CDR3 is TGTGCCAGCAACAAGGACAGGGGGAGTGTTGATACGCAGTATTTT. Its protein is CASNKDRGSVDTQYF. The V call is TRBV7-9, the J call TRBJ2-3; TRBD1 matches at 10 bases. The CDR3 sequence is 15 residues long. CDR1 is SEHNR and CDR2 is FQNEAQ in the germline V gene (reference sequence). The V and J ends lost 7 bases and 6 bases, in that order; junction bases with no gene match: 10.